This TCR beta chain was identified in a study of beta chain features in type 1 diabetes. Study observations and caveats: The question left open here concerned HLA type influencing TCRB rearrangement. Patients' naive, central memory and Treg TCRB repertoires seemed closer to one another than those of healthy donors.

This clone occurred once. What it binds is not known. Germline V gene data show CDR1 as SEHNR and CDR2 as FQNEAQ (reference sequence). The CDR3 runs 13 residues. V lost 0 bases and J 4 bases, leaving 4 bases between the germline ends. The study reverse transcribed the entire isolated RNA, so it sequenced expressed TCRB transcripts. TCRdb's table, derived via immunoSEQ multiplex PCR, lists solely in-frame clones and lacks some. This table holds 400,000 to 600,000 clones, approximately 31% found once. The chain combines TRBV7-9 with TRBJ1-5; D ambiguous. The sequence came from a man aged 18 to 29 in good health. The sequenced material came from naive CD4+ T cells from blood. DNA of the CDR3: TGTGCCAGCAGCTTAGCGGTGAATCAGCCCCAGCATTTT. This sequence encodes CASSLAVNQPQHF.